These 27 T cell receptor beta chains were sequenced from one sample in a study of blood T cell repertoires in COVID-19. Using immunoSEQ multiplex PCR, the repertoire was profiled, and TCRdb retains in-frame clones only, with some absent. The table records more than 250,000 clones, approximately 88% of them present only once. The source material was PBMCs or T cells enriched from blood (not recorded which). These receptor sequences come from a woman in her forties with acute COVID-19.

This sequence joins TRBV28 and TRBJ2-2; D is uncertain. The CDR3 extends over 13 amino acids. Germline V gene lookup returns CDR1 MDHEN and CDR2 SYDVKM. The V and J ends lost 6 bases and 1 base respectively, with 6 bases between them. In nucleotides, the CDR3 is TGTGCCAGCAGGTTACAGAACACCGGGGAGCTGTTTTTT. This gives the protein CASRLQNTGELFF.

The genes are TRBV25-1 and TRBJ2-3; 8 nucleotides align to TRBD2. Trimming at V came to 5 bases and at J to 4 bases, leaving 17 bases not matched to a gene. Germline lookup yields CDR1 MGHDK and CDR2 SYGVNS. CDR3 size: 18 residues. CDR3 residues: CASSRQRGLAGPPDTQYF. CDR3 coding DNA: TGTGCCAGCAGTCGCCAGCGGGGGTTGGCTGGGCCCCCAGATACGCAGTATTTT.

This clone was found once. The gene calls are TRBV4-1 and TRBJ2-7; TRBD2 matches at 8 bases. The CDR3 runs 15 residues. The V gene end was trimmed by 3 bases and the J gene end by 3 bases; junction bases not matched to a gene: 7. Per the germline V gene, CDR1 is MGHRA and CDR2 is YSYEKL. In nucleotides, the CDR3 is TGCGCCAGCAGCCAGTCTGTAGCGGGGTACTACGAGCAGTACTTC. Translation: CASSQSVAGYYEQYF.

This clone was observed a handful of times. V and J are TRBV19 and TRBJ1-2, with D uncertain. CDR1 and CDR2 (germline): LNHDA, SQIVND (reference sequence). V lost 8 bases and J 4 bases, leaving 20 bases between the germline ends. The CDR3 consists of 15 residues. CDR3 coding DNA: TGTGCCAGTGCTAAAGATGGAGGAGGTGGCTATGGCTACACCTTC. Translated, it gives CASAKDGGGGYGYTF.

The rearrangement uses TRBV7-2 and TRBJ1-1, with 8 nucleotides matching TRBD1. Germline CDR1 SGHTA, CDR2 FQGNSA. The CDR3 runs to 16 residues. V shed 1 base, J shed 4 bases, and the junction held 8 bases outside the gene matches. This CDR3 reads CASSLVLTGESTEAFF. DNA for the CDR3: TGTGCCAGCAGCTTAGTTCTGACAGGGGAAAGCACTGAAGCTTTCTTT.

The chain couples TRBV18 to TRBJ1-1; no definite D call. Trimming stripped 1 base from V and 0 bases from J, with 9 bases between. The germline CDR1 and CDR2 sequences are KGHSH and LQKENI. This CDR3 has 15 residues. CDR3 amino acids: CASSPRLGVNTEAFF. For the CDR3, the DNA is TGTGCCAGCTCACCACGGCTCGGGGTGAACACTGAAGCTTTCTTT.

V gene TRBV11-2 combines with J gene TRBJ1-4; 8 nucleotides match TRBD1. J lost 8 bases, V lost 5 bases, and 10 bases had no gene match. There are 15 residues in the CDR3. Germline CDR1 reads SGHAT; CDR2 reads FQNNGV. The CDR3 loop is CASSRTGTGPEKLFF. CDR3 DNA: TGTGCCAGCAGCCGAACCGGGACAGGACCCGAAAAACTGTTTTTT.

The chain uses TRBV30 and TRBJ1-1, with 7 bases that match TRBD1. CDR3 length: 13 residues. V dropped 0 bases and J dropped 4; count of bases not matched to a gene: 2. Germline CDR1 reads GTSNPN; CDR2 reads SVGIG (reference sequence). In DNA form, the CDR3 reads TGTGCCTGGAGTGTACAGGGGAGCACTGAAGCTTTCTTT. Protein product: CAWSVQGSTEAFF.

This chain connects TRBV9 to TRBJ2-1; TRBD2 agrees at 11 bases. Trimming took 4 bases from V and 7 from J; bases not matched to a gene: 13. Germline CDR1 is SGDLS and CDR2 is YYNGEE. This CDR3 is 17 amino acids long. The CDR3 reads CASSPFTPGLAENEQFF. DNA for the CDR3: TGTGCCAGCAGCCCATTTACACCGGGACTAGCGGAAAATGAGCAGTTCTTC. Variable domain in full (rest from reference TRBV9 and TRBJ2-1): DSGVTQTPKHLITATGQRVTLRCSPRSGDLSVYWYQQSLDQGLQFLIQYYNGEERAKGNILERFSAQQFPDLHSELNLSSLELGDSALYFCASSPFTPGLAENEQFFGPGTRLTVL.

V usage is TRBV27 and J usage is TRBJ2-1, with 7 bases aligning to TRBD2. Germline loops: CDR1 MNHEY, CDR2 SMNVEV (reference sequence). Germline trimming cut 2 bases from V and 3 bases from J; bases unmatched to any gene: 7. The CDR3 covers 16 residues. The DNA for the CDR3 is TGTGCCAGCAGTTTAGTTAAGGCTAGCGGCTACAATGAGCAGTTCTTC. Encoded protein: CASSLVKASGYNEQFF.

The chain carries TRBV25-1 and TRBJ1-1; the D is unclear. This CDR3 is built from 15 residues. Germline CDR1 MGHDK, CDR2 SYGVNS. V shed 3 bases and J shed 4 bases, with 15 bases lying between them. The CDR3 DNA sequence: TGTGCCAGCAGTGATATGGGGAACGGAGGCACTGAAGCTTTCTTT. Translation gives CASSDMGNGGTEAFF.

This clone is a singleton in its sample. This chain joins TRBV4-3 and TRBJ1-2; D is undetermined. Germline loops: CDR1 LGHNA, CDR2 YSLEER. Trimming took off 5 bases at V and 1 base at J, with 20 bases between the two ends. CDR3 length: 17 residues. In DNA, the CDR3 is TGCGCCAGCAGCGGCAGCGCGGCAGAGGAAGTTAACTATGGCTACACCTTC. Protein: CASSGSAAEEVNYGYTF.

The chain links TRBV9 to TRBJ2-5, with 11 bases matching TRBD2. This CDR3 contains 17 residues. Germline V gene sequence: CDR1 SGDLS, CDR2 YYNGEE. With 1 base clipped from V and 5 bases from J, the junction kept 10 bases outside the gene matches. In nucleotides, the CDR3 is TGTGCCAGCAGCGTATTTGAGGGAACTAGCGGGAGTGAGACCCAGTACTTC. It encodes CASSVFEGTSGSETQYF. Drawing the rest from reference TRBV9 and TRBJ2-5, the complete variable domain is DSGVTQTPKHLITATGQRVTLRCSPRSGDLSVYWYQQSLDQGLQFLIQYYNGEERAKGNILERFSAQQFPDLHSELNLSSLELGDSALYFCASSVFEGTSGSETQYFGPGTRLLVL.

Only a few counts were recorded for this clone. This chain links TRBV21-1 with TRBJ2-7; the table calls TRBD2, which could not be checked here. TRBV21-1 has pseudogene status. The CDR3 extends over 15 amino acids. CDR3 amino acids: CASSKVWSEGYEQYV. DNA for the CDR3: TGTGCCAGCAGCAAAGTCTGGAGCGAGGGCTACGAGCAGTACGTC.

The CDR3 reads CASSLAAGELQPQHF. The DNA for the CDR3 is TGCGCCAGCAGCTTGGCAGCAGGGGAGTTGCAGCCCCAGCATTTT. The chain joins TRBV5-1 to TRBJ1-5, with a tentative D call TRBD1 (6 bases). V lost 0 bases, J lost 7 bases, and 14 bases lay in between. Germline CDR1 is SGHRS and CDR2 is YFSETQ. CDR3 length equals 15 residues.

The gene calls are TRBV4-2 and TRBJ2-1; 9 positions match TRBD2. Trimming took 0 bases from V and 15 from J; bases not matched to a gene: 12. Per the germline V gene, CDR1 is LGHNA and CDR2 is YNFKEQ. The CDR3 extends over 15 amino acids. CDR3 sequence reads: CASSQEALAGPYPFF. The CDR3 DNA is TGTGCCAGCAGCCAAGAAGCACTAGCGGGTCCTTATCCGTTCTTC.

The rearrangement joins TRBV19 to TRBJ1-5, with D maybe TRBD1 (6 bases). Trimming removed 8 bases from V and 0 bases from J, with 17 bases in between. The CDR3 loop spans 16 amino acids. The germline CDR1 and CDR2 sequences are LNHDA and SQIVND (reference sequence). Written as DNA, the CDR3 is TGTGCCAGTCGCAAAGGGGGAGACCATAGCAATCAGCCCCAGCATTTT. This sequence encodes CASRKGGDHSNQPQHF.

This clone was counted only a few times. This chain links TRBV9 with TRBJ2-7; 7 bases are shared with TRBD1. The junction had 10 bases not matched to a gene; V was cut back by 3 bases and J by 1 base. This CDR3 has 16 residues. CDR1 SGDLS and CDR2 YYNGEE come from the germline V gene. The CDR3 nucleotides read TGTGCCAGCAGCGCCCCGAACCGGGACAGATCCTACGAGCAGTACGTC. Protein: CASSAPNRDRSYEQYV.

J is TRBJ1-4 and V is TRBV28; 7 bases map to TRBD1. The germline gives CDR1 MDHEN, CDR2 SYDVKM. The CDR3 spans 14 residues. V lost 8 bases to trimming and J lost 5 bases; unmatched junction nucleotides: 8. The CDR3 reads CASAPGQLNEKLFF. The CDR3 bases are TGTGCCAGCGCGCCGGGACAGTTGAATGAAAAACTGTTTTTT.

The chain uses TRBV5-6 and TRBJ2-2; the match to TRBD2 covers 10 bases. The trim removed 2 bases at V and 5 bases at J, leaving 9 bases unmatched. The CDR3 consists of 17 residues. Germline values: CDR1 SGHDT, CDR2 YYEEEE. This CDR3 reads CASSLPDSGRSTGELFF. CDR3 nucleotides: TGTGCCAGCAGCTTACCTGATAGCGGGAGGAGTACCGGGGAGCTGTTTTTT.

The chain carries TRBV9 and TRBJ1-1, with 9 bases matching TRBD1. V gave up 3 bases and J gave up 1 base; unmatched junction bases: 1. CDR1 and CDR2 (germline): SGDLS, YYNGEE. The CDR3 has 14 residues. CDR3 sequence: CASSGQGGNTEAFF. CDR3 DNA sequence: TGTGCCAGCAGCGGACAGGGGGGGAACACTGAAGCTTTCTTT.

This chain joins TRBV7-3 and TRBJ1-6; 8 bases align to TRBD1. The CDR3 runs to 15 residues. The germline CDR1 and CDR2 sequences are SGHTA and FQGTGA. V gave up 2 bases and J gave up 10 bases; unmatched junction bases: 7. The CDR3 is CASSLESRGHSPLHF. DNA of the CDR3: TGTGCCAGCAGCTTAGAAAGCAGGGGGCACTCACCCCTCCACTTT.

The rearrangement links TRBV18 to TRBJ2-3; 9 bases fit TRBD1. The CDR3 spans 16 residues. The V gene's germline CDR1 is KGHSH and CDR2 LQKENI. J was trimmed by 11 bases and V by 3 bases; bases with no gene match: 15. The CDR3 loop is CASSPPPGTGNEKQYF. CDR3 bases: TGTGCCAGCTCACCCCCTCCCGGGACAGGGAATGAAAAGCAGTATTTT. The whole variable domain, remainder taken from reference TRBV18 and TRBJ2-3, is NAGVMQNPRHLVRRRGQEARLRCSPMKGHSHVYWYRQLPEEGLKFMVYLQKENIIDESGMPKERFSAEFPKEGPSILRIQQVVRGDSAAYFCASSPPPGTGNEKQYFGPGTRLTVL.

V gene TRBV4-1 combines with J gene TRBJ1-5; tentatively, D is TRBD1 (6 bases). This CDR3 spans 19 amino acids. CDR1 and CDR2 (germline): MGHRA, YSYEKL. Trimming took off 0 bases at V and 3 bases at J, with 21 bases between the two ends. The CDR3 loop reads CASSQEPDSAPGANQPQHF. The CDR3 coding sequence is TGCGCCAGCAGCCAAGAACCCGATTCTGCCCCAGGGGCCAATCAGCCCCAGCATTTT.

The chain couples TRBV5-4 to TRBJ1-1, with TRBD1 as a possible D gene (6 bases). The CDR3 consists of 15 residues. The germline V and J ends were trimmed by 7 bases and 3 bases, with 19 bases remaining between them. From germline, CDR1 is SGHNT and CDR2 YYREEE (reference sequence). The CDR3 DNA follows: TGTGCCAGCCTCCCTCGGGGGGGGCTTTACACTGAAGCTTTCTTT. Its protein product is CASLPRGGLYTEAFF. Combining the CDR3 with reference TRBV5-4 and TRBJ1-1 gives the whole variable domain ETGVTQSPTHLIKTRGQQVTLRCSSQSGHNTVSWYQQALGQGPQFIFQYYREEENGRGNFPPRFSGLQFPNYSSELNVNALELDDSALYLCASLPRGGLYTEAFFGQGTRLTVV.

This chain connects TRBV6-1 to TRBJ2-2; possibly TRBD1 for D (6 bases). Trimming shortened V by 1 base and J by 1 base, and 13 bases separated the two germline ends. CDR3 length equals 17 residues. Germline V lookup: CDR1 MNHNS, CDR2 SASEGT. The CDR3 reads CASSEGAGTRNTGELFF. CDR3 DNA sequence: TGTGCCAGCAGTGAAGGCGCAGGGACAAGGAACACCGGGGAGCTGTTTTTT.

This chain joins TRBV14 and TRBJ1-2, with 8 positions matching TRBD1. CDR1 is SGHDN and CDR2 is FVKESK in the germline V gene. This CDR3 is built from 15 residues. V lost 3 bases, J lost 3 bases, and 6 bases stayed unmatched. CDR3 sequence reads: CASSQGDRGDYGYTF. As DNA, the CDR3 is TGTGCCAGCAGCCAGGGTGACAGGGGAGACTATGGCTACACCTTC. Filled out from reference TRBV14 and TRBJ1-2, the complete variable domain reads EAGVTQFPSHSVIEKGQTVTLRCDPISGHDNLYWYRRVMGKEIKFLLHFVKESKQDESGMPNNRFLAERTGGTYSTLKVQPAELEDSGVYFCASSQGDRGDYGYTFGSGTRLTVV.